Following are 9 T cell receptor beta chains from one sample sequenced in a study of T cells in narcolepsy. Produced via immunoSEQ multiplex PCR; TCRdb's table is partial and in-frame only. This table holds 30,000 to 35,000 clones, around 80% found once. Sequenced input: memory (CD45RA-) CD4+ T cells from blood. These TCRs come from a human donor in good health.

CDR3 loop: CASSQGLRGETQYF. Written as DNA, the CDR3 is TGTGCCAGCAGCCAAGGTCTAAGGGGAGAGACCCAGTACTTC. The chain couples TRBV4-2 to TRBJ2-5; D possibly corresponds to TRBD1 (5 bases). CDR3 size: 14 residues. With 1 base removed from V and 4 bases from J, the gap between germline ends came to 10 bases. Germline CDR1 and CDR2: LGHNA and YNFKEQ.

The rearrangement links TRBV7-3 to TRBJ2-5, with D possibly being TRBD1 or TRBD2 (5 bases each). The CDR3 loop spans 13 amino acids. Germline V gives CDR1 SGHTA, CDR2 FQGTGA. Trimming stripped 5 bases from V and 7 bases from J, with 14 bases between. CDR3 protein: CASSKERQGTQYF. The CDR3 DNA sequence: TGTGCCAGCAGCAAGGAGCGGCAGGGGACCCAGTACTTC.

This clone was found a few times. This sequence joins TRBV6-6 and TRBJ1-2; 8 bases map to TRBD1. V trimming: 7 bases; J trimming: 7 bases; junction bases outside the gene matches: 2. CDR1 is MNHNY and CDR2 is SVGAGI in the germline V gene (reference sequence). The CDR3 is 11 residues long. CDR3 residues: CASTGGGGYTF. The CDR3 nucleotides are TGTGCCAGCACAGGGGGCGGTGGCTACACCTTC.

The chain has TRBV10-3 and TRBJ2-1; unclear D gene. The CDR3 consists of 15 residues. The V and J ends lost 8 bases and 3 bases respectively, with 17 bases between them. Germline V gene sequence: CDR1 ENHRY, CDR2 SYGVKD. The CDR3 bases are TGTGCCATCGGGCAAGGGTTTCAAGTCTACAATGAGCAGTTCTTC. Translated, it gives CAIGQGFQVYNEQFF.

This sequence joins TRBV20-1 and TRBJ2-7, with D tentatively TRBD2 (5 bases). This CDR3 has 11 amino acids. The germline V gene encodes CDR1 DFQATT and CDR2 SNEGSKA (reference sequence). With 6 bases removed from V and 3 bases from J, the gap between germline ends came to 9 bases. The CDR3 nucleotides are TGCAGTGCCCCCCGGGACTACGAGCAGTACTTC. The encoded protein is CSAPRDYEQYF.

CDR3 in DNA: TGCGCCAGCAGCTTGGGGCGGGGGACGAACACTGAAGCTTTCTTT. It is translated as CASSLGRGTNTEAFF. The rearrangement joins TRBV5-1 to TRBJ1-1; weak D call: TRBD1 (5 bases). Looked up from germline, CDR1 is SGHRS and CDR2 is YFSETQ. Trimming left V 0 bases short and J 1 base short, with 10 bases between. The CDR3 runs 15 residues.

This clone was seen only once. J is TRBJ2-2 and V is TRBV5-1; D perhaps matches TRBD1 (7 bases). The CDR3 has 16 amino acids. Trimming shortened V by 3 bases and J by 1 base, and 13 bases separated the two germline ends. Looked up from germline, CDR1 is SGHRS and CDR2 is YFSETQ. CDR3 in amino acids: CASSWGDRVNTGELFF. DNA of the CDR3: TGCGCCAGCAGCTGGGGGGACAGAGTGAACACCGGGGAGCTGTTTTTT.

The V and J genes are TRBV7-8 and TRBJ1-2; D is uncertain. V was trimmed by 3 bases and J by 4 bases, leaving 9 bases between them. Germline CDR1 reads SGHVS; CDR2 reads FQNEAQ. This CDR3 spans 13 amino acids. The CDR3 bases are TGTGCCAGCAGCTTTGGTTTAGCCTATGGCTACACCTTC. This gives the protein CASSFGLAYGYTF. Based on the CDR3 plus reference TRBV7-8 and TRBJ1-2, the full variable domain is GAGVSQSPRYKVAKRGQDVALRCDPISGHVSLFWYQQALGQGPEFLTYFQNEAQLDKSGLPSDRFFAERPEGSVSTLKIQRTQQEDSAVYLCASSFGLAYGYTFGSGTRLTVV.

V gene TRBV15 combines with J gene TRBJ2-4; D possibly uses TRBD1 or TRBD2 (5 bases each). V lost 5 bases, J lost 3 bases, and 20 bases lay in between. CDR3 length equals 17 residues. CDR1 LNHNV and CDR2 YYDKDF come from the germline V gene (reference sequence). The DNA of the CDR3 is TGTGCCACCAGCGGACGGACCGGGGCGAGGGACAAAAACATTCAGTACTTC. Its translation: CATSGRTGARDKNIQYF.